The source of this T cell receptor (beta chain) is a study of blood T cell repertoires in COVID-19. The data were produced by immunoSEQ multiplex PCR, yet TCRdb's version contains in-frame clones alone and is incomplete. The sample carries about 270,000 clones, around four fifths recorded once. This TCR derives from a man aged 80 or over with acute or convalescent COVID-19. Source material: peripheral blood.

The CDR3 here is CASSSGLAPEYF. The CDR3, as DNA: TGTGCCAGCAGCTCCGGACTAGCTCCAGAGTACTTC. The V and J genes are TRBV7-2 and TRBJ2-7; 8 bases agree with TRBD2. V lost 4 bases and J lost 11; bases outside the gene matches: 7. CDR1 and CDR2 from the germline V gene are SGHTA and FQGNSA. The CDR3 contains 12 residues.